This TCR beta chain was documented in a study of blood T cell repertoires in COVID-19. Study-wide context: The United States, Italy and Spain provided the acute and convalescent COVID-19 samples. T cells, B-cell-depleted T cells, or PBMCs provided the cDNA or gDNA that served as material.

Per the original data handling: For nucleated cells, counts were estimated from reference gene primer amplification. Using immunoSEQ multiplex PCR, the repertoire was profiled, and TCRdb retains in-frame clones only, with some absent. V, J and clone size are taken as reported in that table, and D and trimming were inferred from the DNA itself. The table shows approximately 150,000 clones, with roughly 89% occurring only once. Sequenced input: peripheral blood. This TCR derives from a woman aged 55 to 70 who had recovered from COVID-19.

CDR3 DNA: TGTGCCAGCAGTTTATCTCTGGGGCGTCCCTACAATGAGCAGTTCTTC. It specifies CASSLSLGRPYNEQFF. The V call is TRBV27, the J call TRBJ2-1, with a tentative D call TRBD1 (5 bases). This CDR3 is built from 16 residues. Germline V gene sequence: CDR1 MNHEY, CDR2 SMNVEV (reference sequence). Trimming left V 0 bases short and J 2 bases short, with 11 bases between.